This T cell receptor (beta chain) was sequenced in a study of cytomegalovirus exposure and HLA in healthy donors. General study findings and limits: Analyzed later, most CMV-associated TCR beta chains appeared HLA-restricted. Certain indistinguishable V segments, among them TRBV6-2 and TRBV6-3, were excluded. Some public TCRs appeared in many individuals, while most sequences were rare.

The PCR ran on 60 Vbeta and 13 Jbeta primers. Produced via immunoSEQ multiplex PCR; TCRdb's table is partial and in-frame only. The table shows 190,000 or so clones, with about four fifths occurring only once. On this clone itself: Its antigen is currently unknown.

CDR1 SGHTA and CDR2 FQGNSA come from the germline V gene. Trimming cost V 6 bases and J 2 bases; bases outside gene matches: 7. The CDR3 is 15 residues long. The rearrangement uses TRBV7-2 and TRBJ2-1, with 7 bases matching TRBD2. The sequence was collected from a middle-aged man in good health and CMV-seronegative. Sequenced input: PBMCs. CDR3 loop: CASRKTGLAYNEQFF. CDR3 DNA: TGTGCCAGCAGAAAAACAGGACTAGCCTACAATGAGCAGTTCTTC.